This T cell receptor beta chain was recorded in a study of shared clonotypes between healthy human individuals. Study-wide points: On the whole, naive subsets had larger estimated richness than memory subsets had. Only blood samples were collected, and tissue repertoires likely differ. The sharing of roughly 5% of naive CD4 clonotypes was seen across a handful of donors. Limitation of the genetic and exposure-history diversity represented came from the few donors.

Regarding this clone: Its antigen is undetermined.

CDR3 length: 14 residues. Per germline, CDR1 SNHLY and CDR2 FYNNEI. The ends were cut back, 6 bases at V and 6 bases at J, with 14 bases in the middle. TCRdb keeps only in-frame clones here, not all; method: immunoSEQ multiplex PCR. The repertoire holds fewer than 1.8 million clones, with around 98.5% as singletons. The sample taken for sequencing was naive CD4+ T cells sorted from blood. Subset: CD45RA+ positively selected. The rearrangement joins TRBV2 to TRBJ2-2; maybe TRBD2 (6 bases). The receptor comes from a young man in good health. The chain's CDR3 is CASSDGRGPGELFF. In DNA, the CDR3 is TGTGCCAGCAGCGACGGGCGGGGCCCCGGGGAGCTGTTTTTT.